The next 10 T cell receptor beta chains were all read from a single sample in a study of shared clonotypes between healthy human individuals (dated by TCRdb to about 2020). The library was produced with the immunoSEQ multiplex PCR assay. This is the immuneACCESS table as TCRdb keeps it, with only in-frame sequences that have V and J called. A part of the clones is gone; compared with another copy, unresolved V genes explain less than half, and the rest is unexplained. In this sample the table shows 400,000 or so clones, roughly 96% of which occur a single time. The top ten hold less than 0.35% of the sample. The sample consisted of memory CD8+ T cells sorted from blood. The cell subset or site tag for this specimen amounts to: CD45RO+ cells pooled with CCR7-negative TemRA cells. Receptors were obtained from a man between 25 and 39 years old in good health.

The chain is built from TRBV5-6 and TRBJ2-1, with 7 nucleotides matching TRBD1. The CDR3 sequence is 15 residues long. The V gene end was trimmed by 3 bases and the J gene end by 3 bases; junction bases not matched to a gene: 6. The germline V gene encodes CDR1 SGHDT and CDR2 YYEEEE. CDR3 residues: CASSSLDRNYNEQFF. The DNA of the CDR3 is TGTGCCAGCAGCTCCCTGGACAGGAACTACAATGAGCAGTTCTTC.

This clone was counted a single time. The gene calls are TRBV9 and TRBJ2-7; 8 bases align to TRBD1. This CDR3 is 15 amino acids long. The ends lost 0 bases at V and 2 bases at J; junction bases unmatched: 4. From germline, CDR1 is SGDLS and CDR2 YYNGEE. The CDR3 reads CASSVGQGATYEQYF. CDR3 coding DNA: TGTGCCAGCAGCGTAGGTCAGGGGGCCACCTACGAGCAGTACTTC.

The chain has TRBV4-1 and TRBJ2-3; 12 bases agree with TRBD2. The V segment lost 4 bases and the J segment 2 bases; nucleotides outside the gene matches: 10. The CDR3 is 18 residues long. Germline V gene data show CDR1 as MGHRA and CDR2 as YSYEKL. The CDR3, as DNA: TGCGCCAGCAGCCTCCTCATCGGACTAGCGGGACTCACAGATACGCAGTATTTT. Translation gives CASSLLIGLAGLTDTQYF.

Of note for this clone: Additional DNA sequences in this sample encode the identical CDR3. This sequence joins TRBV5-1 and TRBJ1-5; D gene uncertain. The CDR3 is 13 amino acids. The V gene's germline CDR1 is SGHRS and CDR2 YFSETQ. V was clipped by 0 bases and J by 7 bases, with 8 bases between them. The CDR3 nucleotides read TGCGCCAGCAGCTTGGCCCCGGGGCAGCCCCAGCATTTT. Amino acids: CASSLAPGQPQHF.

This chain uses TRBV6-1 with TRBJ1-2; D may be TRBD1 (6 bases). Trimming took off 2 bases at V and 8 bases at J, with 9 bases between the two ends. Looked up from germline, CDR1 is MNHNS and CDR2 is SASEGT. The CDR3 is 12 residues long. For the CDR3, the DNA is TGTGCCAGCAGTGAAAGGGGGGGCGGCTACACCTTC. Translation gives CASSERGGGYTF.

The CDR3, as DNA: TGTGCCTGGAGTGATGGCGTTGAGCAGTACTTC. Translating it yields CAWSDGVEQYF. The chain has TRBV30 and TRBJ2-7; D gene uncertain. The germline V and J ends were trimmed by 1 base and 7 bases, with 8 bases remaining between them. CDR1 is GTSNPN and CDR2 is SVGIG in the germline V gene (reference sequence). The CDR3 is made up of 11 amino acids.

As regards this clone: Other nucleotide sequences from this sample produce the same CDR3. The chain uses TRBV10-2 and TRBJ2-1; D remains ambiguous. The CDR3 contains 15 residues. Germline CDR1 WSHSY, CDR2 SAAADI. V lost 2 bases and J lost 2, with 10 bases in between. The CDR3 nucleotides are TGCGCCAGCAGTGAGGGGCTAGACGCCTACAATGAGCAGTTCTTC. Translated, it gives CASSEGLDAYNEQFF.

The rearrangement uses TRBV19 and TRBJ1-5, with D unclear. From germline, CDR1 is LNHDA and CDR2 SQIVND (reference sequence). The germline V and J ends were trimmed by 6 bases and 4 bases, with 10 bases remaining between them. The CDR3 is 13 residues long. This CDR3 is CASSRGWNQPQHF. As DNA, the CDR3 is TGTGCCAGTAGCAGAGGGTGGAATCAGCCCCAGCATTTT.

V gene TRBV28 combines with J gene TRBJ1-5, with D uncertain. CDR1 is MDHEN, CDR2 SYDVKM, per germline. The CDR3 is made up of 13 amino acids. V gave up 6 bases and J gave up 5 bases, with 11 bases separating them. CDR3 nucleotide sequence: TGTGCCAGCAGACCCCGGACGGATCAGCCCCAGCATTTT. This codes for CASRPRTDQPQHF. Looking up the rest from reference TRBV28 and TRBJ1-5 gives the full variable domain: DVKVTQSSRYLVKRTGEKVFLECVQDMDHENMFWYRQDPGLGLRLIYFSYDVKMKEKGDIPEGYSVSREKKERFSLILESASTNQTSMYLCASRPRTDQPQHFGDGTRLSIL.

This chain uses TRBV5-1 with TRBJ2-5; 8 bases align to TRBD1. V lost 0 bases and J lost 7; bases outside the gene matches: 8. This CDR3 has 15 residues. The germline CDR1 and CDR2 sequences are SGHRS and YFSETQ. CDR3 nucleotides: TGCGCCAGCAGCTTGGTAGGACAGGGAATAATGACCCAGTACTTC. This gives the protein CASSLVGQGIMTQYF.